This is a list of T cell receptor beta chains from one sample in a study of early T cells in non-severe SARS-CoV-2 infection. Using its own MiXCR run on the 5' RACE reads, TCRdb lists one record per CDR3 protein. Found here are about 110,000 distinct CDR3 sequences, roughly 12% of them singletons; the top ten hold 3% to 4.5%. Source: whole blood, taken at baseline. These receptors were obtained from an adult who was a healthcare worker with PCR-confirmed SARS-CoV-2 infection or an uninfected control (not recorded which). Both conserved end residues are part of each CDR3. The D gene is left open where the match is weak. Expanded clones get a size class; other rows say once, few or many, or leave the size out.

cdr3_nt: TGTGCCAGCGCCGAGGGACTTAGCTTAGCCAAAAACATTCAGTACTTC
cdr3_aa: CASAEGLSLAKNIQYF
v_call: TRBV28
clone_size: few
j_call: TRBJ2-4
d_call: -

cdr3_nt: TGTGCCAGCAGCCCCAACCGGGCGGCCACCGGGGAGCTGTTTTTT
cdr3_aa: CASSPNRAATGELFF
v_call: TRBV4-2
clone_size: many
j_call: TRBJ2-2
d_call: -

cdr3_nt: TGCGCCAGCAGCTTGACTCTGGGCACAGATACGCAGTATTTT
cdr3_aa: CASSLTLGTDTQYF
v_call: TRBV5-1
clone_size: -
j_call: TRBJ2-3
d_call: -

cdr3_nt: TGTGCCAGCAGCCCTTCAAGCGGGGTCACCGGGGAGCTGTTTTTT
cdr3_aa: CASSPSSGVTGELFF
v_call: TRBV13
clone_size: few
j_call: TRBJ2-2
d_call: TRBD2

cdr3_nt: TGTGCCAGCAGCGGGACCTCAGACACTGAAGCTTTCTTT
cdr3_aa: CASSGTSDTEAFF
v_call: TRBV12-3/TRBV12-4
clone_size: many
j_call: TRBJ1-1
d_call: -

cdr3_nt: TGTGCCAGCAGCTTAGTAGGACAGGGGAGTACTGAAGCTTTCTTT
cdr3_aa: CASSLVGQGSTEAFF
v_call: TRBV7-2
clone_size: -
j_call: TRBJ1-1
d_call: TRBD1

cdr3_nt: TGTGCCAGCAGTTACGCCGGGACAGGATTATACGAGCAGTACTTC
cdr3_aa: CASSYAGTGLYEQYF
v_call: TRBV28
clone_size: -
j_call: TRBJ2-7
d_call: TRBD1

cdr3_nt: TGCGCCAGCAGCCAACATTACGGAAGACTTTTGACAGGGACGAACACCGGGGAGCTGTTTTTT
cdr3_aa: CASSQHYGRLLTGTNTGELFF
v_call: TRBV4-1
clone_size: -
j_call: TRBJ2-2
d_call: TRBD1

cdr3_nt: TGCGCCAGCGGTTTCAAGGAAGACATTCAGTACTTC
cdr3_aa: CASGFKEDIQYF
v_call: TRBV10-2
clone_size: few
j_call: TRBJ2-4
d_call: -

cdr3_nt: TGCAGTGCTAGAGGGATTAGCGGGAGCGGTTACGAGCAGTACTTC
cdr3_aa: CSARGISGSGYEQYF
v_call: TRBV20-1
clone_size: few
j_call: TRBJ2-7
d_call: TRBD2

cdr3_nt: TGTGCCACCCGGGACAGACCTAACACCGGGGAGCTGTTTTTT
cdr3_aa: CATRDRPNTGELFF
v_call: TRBV27
clone_size: -
j_call: TRBJ2-2
d_call: TRBD1

cdr3_nt: TGTGCCAGCAGTAGAGACAGGGGAGGCACTGAAGCTTTCTTT
cdr3_aa: CASSRDRGGTEAFF
v_call: TRBV6-2/TRBV6-3
clone_size: few
j_call: TRBJ1-1
d_call: TRBD1

cdr3_nt: TGTGCCAGCAGCGAACACAGGGAGGTGTGGTTCTTC
cdr3_aa: CASSEHREVWFF
v_call: TRBV3-1
clone_size: -
j_call: TRBJ2-1
d_call: -

cdr3_nt: TGCGCCAGCAGCGATAGGACGGACAGGAGAACTAACTATGGCTACACCTTC
cdr3_aa: CASSDRTDRRTNYGYTF
v_call: TRBV4-1
clone_size: few
j_call: TRBJ1-2
d_call: TRBD1

cdr3_nt: TGTGCCAGCAGCAATTCCCCCTCAAGGGCCGGTCGAGTTTCCTACGAGCAGTACTTC
cdr3_aa: CASSNSPSRAGRVSYEQYF
v_call: TRBV12-3/TRBV12-4
clone_size: -
j_call: TRBJ2-7
d_call: -

cdr3_nt: TGCAGCGTTGAAATCCTGAACACTGAAGCTTTCTTT
cdr3_aa: CSVEILNTEAFF
v_call: TRBV29-1
clone_size: -
j_call: TRBJ1-1
d_call: -

cdr3_nt: TGTGCCAGTAGTTCTCCGGGACAGGGAACCTATGGCTACACCTTC
cdr3_aa: CASSSPGQGTYGYTF
v_call: TRBV19
clone_size: -
j_call: TRBJ1-2
d_call: TRBD1

cdr3_nt: TGTGCCAGCAGCCCCAAGGCTGGACAGAGCGACGAGCAGTACTTC
cdr3_aa: CASSPKAGQSDEQYF
v_call: TRBV4-2
clone_size: -
j_call: TRBJ2-7
d_call: -

cdr3_nt: TGTGCCAGCAGCCGGACAGTCAACACCGGGGAGCTGTTTTTT
cdr3_aa: CASSRTVNTGELFF
v_call: TRBV12-3/TRBV12-4
clone_size: -
j_call: TRBJ2-2
d_call: -

cdr3_nt: TGTGCCAGCACTGAGGTCTTTGACAATGAGCAGTTCTTC
cdr3_aa: CASTEVFDNEQFF
v_call: TRBV12-3/TRBV12-4
clone_size: -
j_call: TRBJ2-1
d_call: -

cdr3_nt: TGCGCCAGCAGCTTTACAGGGGCGAACACTGAAGCTTTCTTT
cdr3_aa: CASSFTGANTEAFF
v_call: TRBV5-1
clone_size: -
j_call: TRBJ1-1
d_call: TRBD1

cdr3_nt: TGTGCCACCAGTGATATGTCGGAGGGCCACGATTACAATGAGCAGTTCTTC
cdr3_aa: CATSDMSEGHDYNEQFF
v_call: TRBV24-1
clone_size: few
j_call: TRBJ2-1
d_call: -

cdr3_nt: TGTGCCAGCAGCCCCCGGACAGGGATACCCATCTCCCCTGAAGCTTTCTTT
cdr3_aa: CASSPRTGIPISPEAFF
v_call: TRBV9
clone_size: few
j_call: TRBJ1-1
d_call: TRBD1

cdr3_nt: TGTGCCACCAGTGATGGGGGACCTGACGGGAGCTCCTACAATGAGCAGTTCTTC
cdr3_aa: CATSDGGPDGSSYNEQFF
v_call: TRBV24-1
clone_size: many
j_call: TRBJ2-1
d_call: -

cdr3_nt: TGCAGTGCTAGAGATGGTGGAACCTATAATTCACCCCTCCACTTT
cdr3_aa: CSARDGGTYNSPLHF
v_call: TRBV20-1
clone_size: few
j_call: TRBJ1-6
d_call: -

cdr3_nt: TGTGCCAGCACCAAGACAGGGGAGCAAGAGACCCAGTACTTC
cdr3_aa: CASTKTGEQETQYF
v_call: TRBV7-9
clone_size: -
j_call: TRBJ2-5
d_call: TRBD1

cdr3_nt: TGTGCCAGCAGCTTAGCGGGACCACCCGGCGAGCAGTACTTC
cdr3_aa: CASSLAGPPGEQYF
v_call: TRBV7-6
clone_size: -
j_call: TRBJ2-7
d_call: -

cdr3_nt: TGTGCCAGCAGCCCGTGGGGAGACCCTGGGGCCAACGTCCTGACTTTC
cdr3_aa: CASSPWGDPGANVLTF
v_call: TRBV9
clone_size: few
j_call: TRBJ2-6
d_call: -